This passage covers 26 T cell receptor beta chains from one sample sequenced in a study of T cell changes during pregnancy in multiple sclerosis. The method was immunoSEQ multiplex PCR; TCRdb's version includes in-frame clones alone and lacks a portion of them. This table has approximately 64,000 clones, 90% appearing once. The sample in question was peripheral blood, obtained in the second trimester of pregnancy. These receptors were collected from a female donor in good health, enrolled as a control in a pregnancy study.

The rearrangement links TRBV7-6 to TRBJ2-1; 9 nucleotides match TRBD2. The CDR3 length is 17 residues. Losses at the gene ends were 4 bases for V and 4 bases for J; bases not matched to a gene: 11. CDR1 is SGHVS and CDR2 is FNYEAQ in the germline V gene. CDR3 amino acids: CASSSLSGGIHYNEQFF. The CDR3 DNA sequence: TGTGCCAGCAGCTCCCTTAGCGGGGGTATCCATTACAATGAGCAGTTCTTC.

The gene calls are TRBV4-1 and TRBJ2-3; TRBD2 is a possible D gene (5 bases). The CDR3 loop spans 13 amino acids. V shed 1 base and J shed 9 bases, with 11 bases lying between them. Germline CDR1 reads MGHRA; CDR2 reads YSYEKL. CDR3 region: CASSQVGRRTQYF. In nucleotides, the CDR3 is TGCGCCAGCAGCCAAGTGGGCCGGAGGACGCAGTATTTT.

The table lists this clone with a few counts. V is TRBV7-8 and J is TRBJ2-1, with 9 bases identical to TRBD2. The V segment lost 1 base and the J segment 5 bases; nucleotides outside the gene matches: 6. The CDR3 length is 16 residues. CDR1 is SGHVS, CDR2 FQNEAQ, per germline. The DNA for the CDR3 is TGTGCCAGCAGCTTAGTAGCGACTAGCGGCAACAATGAGCAGTTCTTC. This gives the protein CASSLVATSGNNEQFF.

This chain links TRBV18 with TRBJ1-3, with 8 nucleotides matching TRBD1. The CDR3 consists of 15 residues. Germline V CDR1 and CDR2: KGHSH, LQKENI. With V trimmed by 6 bases and J by 1 base, 5 bases remained unmatched. CDR3 loop: CASSGTGISGNTIYF. For the CDR3, the DNA is TGTGCCAGCTCTGGGACAGGAATTTCTGGAAACACCATATATTTT.

This rearrangement joins TRBV4-1 to TRBJ2-2; possibly TRBD2 for D (6 bases). V shed 2 bases and J shed 8 bases, with 15 bases lying between them. CDR1 and CDR2 from the germline V gene are MGHRA and YSYEKL. This CDR3 contains 15 residues. Here the CDR3 reads CASSQPTRSSGELFF. The CDR3 bases are TGCGCCAGCAGCCAACCGACTAGGAGCTCTGGGGAGCTGTTTTTT.

This clone was found once. The V call is TRBV5-1, the J call TRBJ1-2; possibly TRBD1 for D (5 bases). Between the trimmed V and J ends, which lost 4 bases and 10 bases, there was a span of 23 bases. The CDR3 is 15 amino acids. The germline V gene encodes CDR1 SGHRS and CDR2 YFSETQ. The CDR3 protein is CASSPIGDSIGAYTF. As DNA, the CDR3 is TGCGCCAGCAGCCCCATCGGGGACTCGATCGGGGCCTACACCTTC. The whole variable domain, filled in from reference TRBV5-1 and TRBJ1-2, reads KAGVTQTPRYLIKTRGQQVTLSCSPISGHRSVSWYQQTPGQGLQFLFEYFSETQRNKGNFPGRFSGRQFSNSRSEMNVSTLELGDSALYLCASSPIGDSIGAYTFGSGTRLTVV.

The chain uses TRBV30 and TRBJ1-2; D gene ambiguous. The V and J ends lost 8 bases and 0 bases respectively, with 10 bases between them. The CDR3 is 12 residues long. Germline CDR1 GTSNPN, CDR2 SVGIG (reference sequence). The CDR3 protein is CAGGWTNYGYTF. CDR3 DNA sequence: TGTGCCGGAGGGTGGACTAACTATGGCTACACCTTC. Full variable domain (missing parts from reference TRBV30 and TRBJ1-2): SQTIHQWPATLVQPVGSPLSLECTVEGTSNPNLYWYRQAAGRGLQLLFYSVGIGQISSEVPQNLSASRPQDRQFILSSKKLLLSDSGFYLCAGGWTNYGYTFGSGTRLTVV.

The rearrangement joins TRBV28 to TRBJ2-3; tentative D call: TRBD2 (6 bases). In germline, CDR1 is MDHEN, CDR2 SYDVKM. V lost 1 base, J lost 2 bases, and 13 bases lay in between. This CDR3 spans 16 amino acids. In DNA form, the CDR3 reads TGTGCCAGCAGTTTATCCGGGAGCGCCTACACAGATACGCAGTATTTT. This translates into CASSLSGSAYTDTQYF.

This clone was seen once. CDR3 sequence reads: CASSTRSTEAFF. The CDR3 DNA is TGTGCCAGCAGTACTAGGAGCACTGAAGCTTTCTTT. The chain carries TRBV6-1 and TRBJ1-1; D gene unclear. In germline, CDR1 is MNHNS, CDR2 SASEGT. The CDR3 length is 12 residues. V lost 5 bases to trimming and J lost 4 bases, with 8 bases between them.

The chain uses TRBV6-6 and TRBJ1-2; unclear D gene. The CDR3 extends over 15 amino acids. Deletions cut 0 bases from V and 4 bases from J, with 12 bases between. Germline CDR1 is MNHNY and CDR2 is SVGAGI (reference sequence). CDR3 DNA: TGTGCCAGCAGTTACTCGATCGAGATCCCCTATGGCTACACCTTC. Protein sequence: CASSYSIEIPYGYTF.

To note about this clone: A junction boundary mismatches the germline segment, possibly from a read error. The chain is built from TRBV7-7 and TRBJ1-5, with a tentative D call TRBD1 (6 bases). Germline CDR1 SSHAT, CDR2 FNYEAQ (reference sequence). CDR3 size: 17 residues. The DNA of the CDR3 is TGTGCTAGCAGCTACCAGGACCGACAGGTTAGCAATCAGCCCCAGCATTTT. Residues: CASSYQDRQVSNQPQHF. Drawing the rest from reference TRBV7-7 and TRBJ1-5, the complete variable domain is GAGVSQSPRYKVTKRGQDVTLRCDPISSHATLYWYQQALGQGPEFLTYFNYEAQPDKSGLPSDRFSAERPEGSISTLTIQRTEQRDSAMYRCASSYQDRQVSNQPQHFGDGTRLSIL.

This chain links TRBV4-2 with TRBJ1-6, with a weak D call TRBD1 (5 bases). V lost 0 bases, J lost 1 base, and 13 bases lay in between. From germline, CDR1 is LGHNA and CDR2 YNFKEQ. The CDR3 is 18 amino acids. The CDR3 is CASSQDSAGWSYNSPLHF. The CDR3 DNA reads as TGTGCCAGCAGCCAAGATTCGGCAGGGTGGTCCTATAATTCACCCCTCCACTTT.

V is TRBV5-6 and J is TRBJ1-4, with D tentatively TRBD1 (5 bases). Trimming left V 7 bases short and J 5 bases short, with 18 bases between. CDR3 length: 15 amino acids. CDR1 is SGHDT, CDR2 YYEEEE, per germline. The CDR3 region has the DNA TGTGCCAGCCGCAGTCGGGGGGACGGGAATGAAAAACTGTTTTTT. Translation: CASRSRGDGNEKLFF.

The rearrangement uses TRBV11-1 and TRBJ2-5; D is unresolved. With 6 bases removed from V and 7 bases from J, the gap between germline ends came to 18 bases. Germline values: CDR1 SGHAT, CDR2 FQDESV (reference sequence). The CDR3 contains 14 residues. CDR3 sequence reads: CASSFTGAEGTQYF. DNA for the CDR3: TGTGCCAGCAGTTTTACGGGTGCAGAAGGGACCCAGTACTTC.

This chain's CDR3 is CASGLEGGEKLFF. DNA of the CDR3: TGTGCTAGTGGTTTGGAAGGAGGGGAAAAACTGTTTTTT. The chain combines TRBV12-5 with TRBJ1-4; D is unresolved. The CDR3 is 13 amino acids. Looked up from germline, CDR1 is LGHNT and CDR2 is FRNRAP. Between the trimmed V and J ends, which lost 1 base and 8 bases, there was a span of 8 bases.

This clone has a handful of counts. The V and J genes are TRBV2 and TRBJ2-5; 13 bases are shared with TRBD2. The germline CDR1 and CDR2 sequences are SNHLY and FYNNEI. CDR3 length: 18 residues. After removal of 8 bases from V and 5 bases from J, the junction contained 17 bases not matched to a gene. CDR3 coding DNA: TGTGCCAGCCAAGGCACCGGACAGACTAGCGGGAGGAGGGAGACCCAGTACTTC. Translated, it gives CASQGTGQTSGRRETQYF. Looking up the rest from reference TRBV2 and TRBJ2-5 gives the full variable domain: EPEVTQTPSHQVTQMGQEVILRCVPISNHLYFYWYRQILGQKVEFLVSFYNNEISEKSEIFDDQFSVERPDGSNFTLKIRSTKLEDSAMYFCASQGTGQTSGRRETQYFGPGTRLLVL.

This chain links TRBV11-1 with TRBJ2-7; 9 nucleotides align to TRBD1. V trimming: 5 bases; J trimming: 4 bases; junction bases outside the gene matches: 3. Germline loops: CDR1 SGHAT, CDR2 FQDESV (reference sequence). This CDR3 has 13 amino acids. The CDR3, as DNA: TGTGCCAGCAGCCTGACAGGGGGGTACGAGCAGTACTTC. This translates into CASSLTGGYEQYF.

The chain joins TRBV19 to TRBJ1-3; unclear D gene. There are 17 residues in the CDR3. Germline V gene lookup returns CDR1 LNHDA and CDR2 SQIVND (reference sequence). With 0 bases removed from V and 3 bases from J, the gap between germline ends came to 15 bases. For the CDR3, the DNA is TGTGCCAGTAGTATAGATCTTCCTGGCAGATTTGGAAACACCATATATTTT. Amino acids: CASSIDLPGRFGNTIYF.

A remark on this clone: One end of the junction varies from germline; a read error may be responsible. This sequence joins TRBV7-7 and TRBJ1-5; D call uncertain. The germline CDR1 and CDR2 sequences are SSHAT and FNYEAQ (reference sequence). This CDR3 spans 18 amino acids. CDR3 protein: CASSLRPGVESPNQPQHF. Written as DNA, the CDR3 is TGTGCTAGCAGCTTAAGACCCGGGGTTGAATCTCCCAATCAGCCCCAGCATTTT.

J is TRBJ2-7 and V is TRBV29-1, with TRBD1 identical over 10 bases. The CDR3 covers 15 residues. V gave up 3 bases and J gave up 3 bases; unmatched junction bases: 8. Germline lookup yields CDR1 SQVTM and CDR2 ANQGSEA. The CDR3, as DNA: TGCAGCGTTGAGGGGCGACAGGGGGCGAACTACGAGCAGTACTTC. Protein sequence: CSVEGRQGANYEQYF.

The chain joins TRBV6-6 to TRBJ2-7; 9 nucleotides match TRBD1. The germline CDR1 and CDR2 sequences are MNHNY and SVGAGI (reference sequence). The CDR3 has 13 residues. V lost 7 bases to trimming and J lost 6 bases; unmatched junction nucleotides: 7. As DNA, the CDR3 is TGTGCCAGCAAGCCCACAGGGGGCGGCGAGCAGTACTTC. Amino acids: CASKPTGGGEQYF.

V gene TRBV5-1 combines with J gene TRBJ1-2, with D possibly TRBD1 on 5 matching bases. Germline lookup yields CDR1 SGHRS and CDR2 YFSETQ. This CDR3 region has 15 residues. V was clipped by 5 bases and J by 6 bases, with 20 bases between them. As DNA, the CDR3 is TGCGCCAGCAGTTCCGGGACTGGGAGGGAAGATGGCTACACCTTC. It encodes CASSSGTGREDGYTF.

The chain couples TRBV16 to TRBJ1-2; D gene ambiguous. V lost 3 bases to trimming and J lost 4 bases, with 3 bases between them. This CDR3 comprises 11 residues. Per germline, CDR1 KGHSY and CDR2 FQNENV. The CDR3, as DNA: TGTGCCAGCAGCCATAGCTATGGCTACACCTTC. It yields the protein CASSHSYGYTF.

This chain links TRBV28 with TRBJ2-1; 11 nucleotides agree with TRBD2. V gave up 4 bases and J gave up 5 bases; unmatched junction bases: 7. The CDR3 consists of 16 residues. Germline CDR1 is MDHEN and CDR2 is SYDVKM. CDR3 loop: CASSSPGLAVDNEQFF. In nucleotides, the CDR3 is TGTGCCAGCAGTTCCCCGGGACTAGCGGTAGACAATGAGCAGTTCTTC.

The chain joins TRBV28 to TRBJ1-5, with TRBD1 identical over 9 bases. The CDR3 contains 14 residues. J lost 3 bases, V lost 6 bases, and 3 bases had no gene match. Germline V lookup: CDR1 MDHEN, CDR2 SYDVKM. This chain's CDR3 is CASRGTGNNQPQHF. The CDR3 DNA is TGTGCCAGCAGGGGGACAGGGAACAATCAGCCCCAGCATTTT.

This chain uses TRBV6-4 with TRBJ2-6; a possible D gene is TRBD1 (5 bases). The V end was cut by 4 bases, the J end by 0 bases, with 13 bases between. Germline CDR1 is MRHNA and CDR2 is SNTAGT. This CDR3 spans 17 amino acids. This chain's CDR3 is CASSAQETFSGANVLTF. The CDR3 bases are TGTGCCAGCAGTGCACAGGAGACCTTCTCTGGGGCCAACGTCCTGACTTTC.